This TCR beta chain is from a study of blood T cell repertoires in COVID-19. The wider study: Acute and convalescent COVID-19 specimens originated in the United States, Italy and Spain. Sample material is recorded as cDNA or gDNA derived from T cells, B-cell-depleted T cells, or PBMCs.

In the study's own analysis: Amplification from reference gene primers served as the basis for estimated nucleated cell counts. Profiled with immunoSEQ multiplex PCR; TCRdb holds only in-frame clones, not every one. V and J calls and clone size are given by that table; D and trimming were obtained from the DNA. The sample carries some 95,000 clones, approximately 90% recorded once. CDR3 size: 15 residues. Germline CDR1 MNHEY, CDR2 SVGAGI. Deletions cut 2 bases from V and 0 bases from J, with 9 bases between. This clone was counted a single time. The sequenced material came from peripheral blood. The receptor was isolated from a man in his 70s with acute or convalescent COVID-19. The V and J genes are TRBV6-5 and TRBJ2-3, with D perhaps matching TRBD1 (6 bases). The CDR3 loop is CASSYEGVSTDTQYF. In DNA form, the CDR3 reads TGTGCCAGCAGTTACGAGGGGGTTAGCACAGATACGCAGTATTTT.